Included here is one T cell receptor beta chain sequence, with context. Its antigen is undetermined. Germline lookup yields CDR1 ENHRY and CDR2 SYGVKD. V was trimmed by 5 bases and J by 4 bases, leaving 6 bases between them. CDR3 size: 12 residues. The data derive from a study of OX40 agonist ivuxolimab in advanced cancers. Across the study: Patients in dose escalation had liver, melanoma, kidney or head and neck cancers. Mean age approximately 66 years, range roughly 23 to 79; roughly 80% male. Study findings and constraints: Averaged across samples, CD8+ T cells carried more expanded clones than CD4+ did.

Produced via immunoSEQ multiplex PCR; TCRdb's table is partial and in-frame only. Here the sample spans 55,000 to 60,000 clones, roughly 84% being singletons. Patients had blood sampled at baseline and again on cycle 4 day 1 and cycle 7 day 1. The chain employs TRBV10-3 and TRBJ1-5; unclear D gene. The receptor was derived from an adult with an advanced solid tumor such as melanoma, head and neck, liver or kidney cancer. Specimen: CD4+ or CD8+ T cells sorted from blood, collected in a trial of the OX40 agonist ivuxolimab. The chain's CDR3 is CAISPRNQPQHF. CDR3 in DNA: TGTGCCATCAGTCCGCGAAATCAGCCCCAGCATTTT.